A single sample gave rise to the 12 T cell receptor beta chains below, sequenced in a study of OX40 agonist ivuxolimab in advanced cancers. Produced via immunoSEQ multiplex PCR; TCRdb's table is partial and in-frame only. This sample has some 95,000 clones; under 95% occur once, and the top ten carry roughly 0.5%. Sequenced material: CD4+ or CD8+ T cells sorted from blood, taken in a trial of the OX40 agonist ivuxolimab. All receptors derive from an adult with an advanced solid tumor such as melanoma, head and neck, liver or kidney cancer.

This chain uses TRBV30 with TRBJ1-5; D is uncertain. Germline V CDR1 and CDR2: GTSNPN, SVGIG (reference sequence). The CDR3 is 14 residues long. Trimming left V 3 bases short and J 5 bases short, with 14 bases between. Here the CDR3 reads CAWSLGVGDQPQHF. The CDR3 DNA follows: TGTGCCTGGAGCCTTGGCGTAGGAGATCAGCCCCAGCATTTT.

This sequence joins TRBV15 and TRBJ1-4, with D possibly matching TRBD1 (5 bases). Germline V gene data show CDR1 as LNHNV and CDR2 as YYDKDF (reference sequence). Trimming cost V 4 bases and J 8 bases, with 17 bases left between them. CDR3 size: 15 residues. CDR3 in DNA: TGTGCCACCAGCATGGGGGGGAGGGGAACCGAAAAACTGTTTTTT. It codes for CATSMGGRGTEKLFF.

This chain connects TRBV2 to TRBJ2-1; D gene ambiguous. The germline CDR1 and CDR2 sequences are SNHLY and FYNNEI. CDR3 length equals 12 residues. The V and J ends lost 7 bases and 8 bases respectively, with 12 bases between them. CDR3 coding DNA: TGTGCCAGCACACTGGATGGGGATGAGCAGTTCTTC. Amino acids: CASTLDGDEQFF.

The chain has TRBV6-5 and TRBJ1-3, with D possibly matching TRBD1 (6 bases). V was clipped by 0 bases and J by 1 base, with 10 bases between them. The CDR3 spans 16 residues. Germline CDR1 is MNHEY and CDR2 is SVGAGI. CDR3 in amino acids: CASSYSPQGSGNTIYF. CDR3 nucleotide sequence: TGTGCCAGCAGTTACTCGCCACAGGGATCTGGAAACACCATATATTTT.

This clone was found once. V usage is TRBV6-5 and J usage is TRBJ2-6; a weak D match, TRBD2 (5 bases). Trimming pared 5 bases from V and 2 bases from J, leaving 10 bases between. This CDR3 comprises 15 residues. Germline values: CDR1 MNHEY, CDR2 SVGAGI. CDR3 protein: CASSAPGAGANVLTF. CDR3 bases: TGTGCCAGCAGTGCTCCCGGGGCTGGGGCCAACGTCCTGACTTTC.

Comments on this clone: Other DNA sequences within the sample encode an identical CDR3. The J gene is TRBJ2-3, the V gene TRBV11-3, with D unclear. Deletions cut 3 bases from V and 3 bases from J, with 1 base between. The CDR3 runs 11 residues. Germline-derived CDR1 and CDR2 are SGHNT and YENEEA. CDR3 in DNA: TGTGCCAGCAGCTTTACAGATACGCAGTATTTT. Its translation is CASSFTDTQYF.

The chain employs TRBV6-5 and TRBJ2-6; D gene unclear. This CDR3 is built from 15 residues. The germline V and J ends were trimmed by 10 bases and 6 bases, with 19 bases remaining between them. Per germline, CDR1 MNHEY and CDR2 SVGAGI. The CDR3 loop reads CATHASDKSANVLTF. In DNA form, the CDR3 reads TGTGCCACCCATGCCTCTGACAAGTCGGCCAACGTCCTGACTTTC.

The chain links TRBV2 to TRBJ2-3; D is perhaps TRBD2 (7 bases). The germline gives CDR1 SNHLY, CDR2 FYNNEI. The CDR3 extends over 14 amino acids. V was pared by 6 bases and J by 2 bases, with 12 bases between. The CDR3 bases are TGTGCCAGCAGGGGGGGGCAGATCACAGATACGCAGTATTTT. Translation gives CASRGGQITDTQYF.

This chain's CDR3 is CASSRQRGKNSPLHF. The CDR3 DNA sequence: TGTGCCAGCAGCCGACAAAGGGGCAAAAATTCACCCCTCCACTTT. V gene TRBV5-8 combines with J gene TRBJ1-6; D perhaps matches TRBD1 (5 bases). CDR1 is SGHTS, CDR2 YDEGEE, per germline. V lost 4 bases and J 7 bases, leaving 15 bases between the germline ends. This CDR3 contains 15 residues.

This rearrangement joins TRBV5-1 to TRBJ2-5, with D possibly matching TRBD2 (5 bases). Per germline, CDR1 SGHRS and CDR2 YFSETQ. CDR3 size: 13 residues. The V gene lost 4 bases and the J gene lost 2 bases, with 9 bases spanning the gap. The CDR3 region is CASSPGSQETQYF. The CDR3 DNA follows: TGCGCCAGCAGCCCTGGGAGTCAAGAGACCCAGTACTTC.

V is TRBV6-5 and J is TRBJ1-6; D not resolved. Germline assignment: CDR1 MNHEY and CDR2 SVGAGI. V was trimmed by 7 bases and J by 7 bases, leaving 8 bases between them. The CDR3 covers 12 residues. CDR3 sequence: CASTGQNSPLHF. The DNA of the CDR3 is TGTGCCAGCACGGGCCAAAATTCACCCCTCCACTTT.

V is TRBV5-1 and J is TRBJ2-1, with 12 bases that match TRBD2. CDR1 and CDR2 from the germline V gene are SGHRS and YFSETQ. The ends lost 2 bases at V and 9 bases at J; junction bases unmatched: 3. This CDR3 has 14 amino acids. The CDR3 coding sequence is TGCGCCAGCAGCTTCACTAGCGGGGGGAGTGAGCAGTTCTTC. It specifies CASSFTSGGSEQFF.